The 23 T cell receptor beta chains in this list originate from one sample, sequenced in a study of T cell repertoires in cytomegalovirus infection. TCRdb reprocessed the reads via MiXCR and lists one record per CDR3 protein. The sample yields about 920,000 distinct CDR3 sequences, 30% to 40% seen once. For these receptors, no antigen is known. Sequenced here: cultured CD8+ T cells from PBMCs, sampled from culture after CMV antigen stimulation. These receptors were taken from a human donor in good health (CMV status not recorded). Some clones in this sample may be carry-over from other donors' samples.

The chain uses TRBV12-3 or TRBV12-4 and TRBJ1-5, with a weak D call TRBD1 (6 bases). V was cut by 6 bases and J by 0 bases, with 18 bases left in between. The CDR3 contains 17 residues. The CDR3 is CASSPPATGFSNQPQHF. The CDR3 coding sequence is TGTGCCAGCAGCCCCCCGGCGACAGGTTTTAGCAATCAGCCCCAGCATTTT.

The gene calls are TRBV6-2 or TRBV6-3 and TRBJ1-3, with D tentatively TRBD1 (5 bases). V gave up 8 bases and J gave up 0 bases, with 11 bases separating them. The CDR3 consists of 14 residues. Germline V gene data show CDR1 as MNHEY and CDR2 as SVGEGT. CDR3 in amino acids: CASWGSSSGNTIYF. The DNA for the CDR3 is TGTGCCAGCTGGGGCAGCAGCTCTGGAAACACCATATATTTT.

The chain couples TRBV6-1 to TRBJ2-1; TRBD1 matches at 9 bases. This CDR3 has 17 residues. J was trimmed by 4 bases and V by 0 bases; bases with no gene match: 7. The germline CDR1 and CDR2 sequences are MNHNS and SASEGT. Here the CDR3 reads CASSEADQGTGYNEQFF. DNA for the CDR3: TGTGCCAGCAGTGAAGCAGACCAGGGGACAGGGTACAATGAGCAGTTCTTC.

This clonotype came up a few times. The chain is built from TRBV4-3 and TRBJ2-1, with 13 bases matching TRBD2. Germline V CDR1 and CDR2: LGHNA, YSLEER. Trimming cost V 3 bases and J 0 bases; bases outside gene matches: 14. This CDR3 has 21 amino acids. CDR3 in DNA: TGCGCCAGCAGCCAGAACCTTAGACTAGCGGGGGGCCAGAGCTCCTACAATGAGCAGTTCTTC. As protein: CASSQNLRLAGGQSSYNEQFF.

This clonotype was counted at least ten times. This chain connects TRBV12-3 or TRBV12-4 to TRBJ1-4; unclear D gene. CDR3 length: 14 amino acids. V lost 6 bases to trimming and J lost 8 bases, with 16 bases between them. The CDR3 coding sequence is TGTGCCAGCAGCCCGGACCCGTTTATGGAAAAACTGTTTTTT. This encodes CASSPDPFMEKLFF.

On this clonotype: Since the CDR3 does not end with the conserved phenylalanine or tryptophan, this likely comes from a read error. The chain combines TRBV6-6 with TRBJ2-4, with TRBD2 identical over 7 bases. Trimming at V came to 0 bases and at J to 0 bases, leaving 8 bases not matched to a gene. Germline V gene sequence: CDR1 MNHNY, CDR2 SVGAGI (reference sequence). The CDR3 loop spans 18 amino acids. The CDR3 is CASSYSSLGRGAKNIQYV. The DNA of the CDR3 is TGTGCCAGCAGTTACTCGAGCCTGGGGAGGGGAGCCAAAAACATTCAGTACGTC.

This rearrangement joins TRBV5-6 to TRBJ2-7, with 12 positions matching TRBD1. V was pared by 2 bases and J by 2 bases, with 2 bases of the junction left unmatched. The CDR3 consists of 15 residues. Germline lookup yields CDR1 SGHDT and CDR2 YYEEEE. As DNA, the CDR3 is TGTGCCAGCAGCTTAGGGACAGGGGGCCCCTACGAGCAGTACGTC. The encoded protein is CASSLGTGGPYEQYV.

In this sample, this clonotype turned up a few times. The V and J genes are TRBV6-6 and TRBJ2-1; 9 bases fit TRBD1. This CDR3 has 15 residues. The germline V gene encodes CDR1 MNHNY and CDR2 SVGAGI (reference sequence). After removal of 6 bases from V and 8 bases from J, the junction contained 11 bases not matched to a gene. CDR3 residues: CASSPGQGWLDEQFF. DNA of the CDR3: TGTGCCAGCAGCCCGGGACAGGGTTGGCTCGATGAGCAGTTCTTC.

The chain couples TRBV10-3 to TRBJ2-7, with 8 nucleotides matching TRBD2. Losses at the gene ends were 3 bases for V and 0 bases for J; bases not matched to a gene: 4. Germline V gene lookup returns CDR1 ENHRY and CDR2 SYGVKD. This CDR3 is 15 amino acids long. DNA of the CDR3: TGTGCCATCAGTGAAGGTAGCGGGGTCTCCTACGAGCAGTACTTC. Translating it yields CAISEGSGVSYEQYF.

This clonotype was picked up a small number of times. V usage is TRBV28 and J usage is TRBJ2-1; TRBD1 might be the D (5 bases). Germline assignment: CDR1 MDHEN and CDR2 SYDVKM. V dropped 8 bases and J dropped 0 bases, with 14 bases sitting between them. This CDR3 contains 15 residues. This CDR3 reads CASRQFSDSYNEQFF. CDR3 coding DNA: TGTGCCAGCCGACAGTTTTCGGACTCCTACAATGAGCAGTTCTTC. The complete variable domain, with remaining parts taken from reference TRBV28 and TRBJ2-1, reads DVKVTQSSRYLVKRTGEKVFLECVQDMDHENMFWYRQDPGLGLRLIYFSYDVKMKEKGDIPEGYSVSREKKERFSLILESASTNQTSMYLCASRQFSDSYNEQFFGPGTRLTVL.

The rearrangement links TRBV12-3 or TRBV12-4 to TRBJ1-1, with D tentatively TRBD1 (5 bases). The CDR3 runs to 14 residues. Trimming left V 8 bases short and J 5 bases short, with 18 bases between. CDR3 nucleotide sequence: TGTGCCAGCGGATGGGCAGGGTCGGGAACTGAAGCTTTCTTT. It specifies CASGWAGSGTEAFF.

The chain recombines TRBV18 with TRBJ2-7; TRBD1 aligns across 7 bases. The CDR3 covers 15 residues. Germline CDR1 is KGHSH and CDR2 is LQKENI. V gave up 3 bases and J gave up 6 bases; unmatched junction bases: 11. CDR3 in DNA: TGTGCCAGCTCACCTGGGGACAGAGTCATGGGCGAGCAGTACGTC. This gives the protein CASSPGDRVMGEQYV.

Regarding this clonotype: This sequence may be a read error, since a much larger clone differs from it by one base. J is TRBJ1-1 and V is TRBV7-6, with 7 nucleotides matching TRBD1. This CDR3 contains 15 residues. The ends lost 4 bases at V and 1 base at J; junction bases unmatched: 6. Germline CDR1 and CDR2: SGHVS and FNYEAQ. The CDR3 region is CASSSGQEANTEAFF. The CDR3 DNA is TGTGCCAGCAGCTCAGGACAGGAGGCGAACACTGAAGCTTTCTTT.

The table lists this clonotype with a few counts. The chain has TRBV6-5 and TRBJ2-2; D remains ambiguous. CDR1 is MNHEY and CDR2 is SVGAGI in the germline V gene. V lost 2 bases and J 1 base, leaving 11 bases between the germline ends. The CDR3 totals 16 residues. The CDR3, as DNA: TGTGCCAGCAGTTACGATAGTAGTCTGAACACCGGGGAGCTGTTTTTT. Translating gives CASSYDSSLNTGELFF.

There are a few counts of this clonotype. The V gene is TRBV27, the J gene TRBJ1-1; no reliable D call. Trimming took off 8 bases at V and 4 bases at J, with 17 bases between the two ends. The CDR3 extends over 14 amino acids. From germline, CDR1 is MNHEY and CDR2 SMNVEV (reference sequence). The CDR3 is CASRLAISGTEAFF. In DNA, the CDR3 is TGTGCCAGCCGCTTGGCAATTTCTGGCACTGAAGCTTTCTTT.

This clonotype was seen a handful of times. Here the CDR3 reads CASSTTAANVLTF. The CDR3 DNA reads as TGTGCCAGCAGCACAACGGCCGCCAACGTCCTGACTTTC. The V and J genes are TRBV9 and TRBJ2-6; D gene ambiguous. The germline CDR1 and CDR2 sequences are SGDLS and YYNGEE. CDR3 length equals 13 residues. V was clipped by 4 bases and J by 7 bases, with 9 bases between them.

The chain carries TRBV6-6 and TRBJ2-1; D is unclear. V was clipped by 8 bases and J by 1 base, with 9 bases between them. Germline assignment: CDR1 MNHNY and CDR2 SVGAGI (reference sequence). The CDR3 has 13 residues. The DNA of the CDR3 is TGTGCCAGCTGCCTATCGTCCTACAATGAGCAGTTCTTC. The encoded protein is CASCLSSYNEQFF.

The V gene is TRBV27, the J gene TRBJ1-4; D might be TRBD1 (6 bases). The ends were cut back, 3 bases at V and 6 bases at J, with 11 bases in the middle. Looked up from germline, CDR1 is MNHEY and CDR2 is SMNVEV (reference sequence). This CDR3 comprises 14 residues. CDR3 loop: CASSFGGRDEKLFF. The CDR3 DNA follows: TGTGCCAGCAGTTTCGGGGGGCGCGATGAAAAACTGTTTTTT.

As concerns this clonotype: A much larger clone differs by one base, so this may be a read error. The chain employs TRBV12-3 or TRBV12-4 and TRBJ2-1; 7 positions agree with TRBD2. Germline trimming cut 5 bases from V and 5 bases from J; bases unmatched to any gene: 3. This CDR3 contains 13 residues. This CDR3 is CASSAGTNNEQFF. In DNA form, the CDR3 reads TGTGCCAGCAGTGCCGGGACTAACAATGAGCAGTTCTTC.

The V and J genes are TRBV5-6 and TRBJ1-1; TRBD1 matches 12 bases. Trimming cost V 4 bases and J 4 bases; bases outside gene matches: 14. Per germline, CDR1 SGHDT and CDR2 YYEEEE. The CDR3 length is 18 residues. The CDR3 reads CASSDYRDRGRGVTEAFF. DNA for the CDR3: TGTGCCAGCAGCGACTACCGGGACAGGGGGCGAGGGGTCACTGAAGCTTTCTTT.

This clonotype was counted between two and nine times. The chain carries TRBV20-1 and TRBJ1-2, with D hard to call. CDR1 is DFQATT and CDR2 is SNEGSKA in the germline V gene (reference sequence). This CDR3 comprises 13 residues. Deletions cut 0 bases from V and 6 bases from J, with 11 bases between. This CDR3 reads CSARDWSLDGYTF. The CDR3 DNA reads as TGCAGTGCTAGAGATTGGTCCTTGGATGGCTACACCTTC.

This clonotype was picked up a small number of times. The chain has TRBV7-9 and TRBJ2-1, with 14 positions matching TRBD2. This CDR3 has 17 residues. CDR1 SEHNR and CDR2 FQNEAQ come from the germline V gene (reference sequence). V trimming: 6 bases; J trimming: 7 bases; junction bases outside the gene matches: 11. CDR3 region: CASRPEGLAGERNEQFF. CDR3 bases: TGTGCCAGCAGACCCGAGGGACTAGCGGGGGAACGGAATGAGCAGTTCTTC.

This chain connects TRBV7-2 to TRBJ1-2; no clear D. V was shortened by 5 bases and J by 4 bases, with 17 bases between the two germline ends. The CDR3 runs 15 residues. CDR1 and CDR2 from the germline V gene are SGHTA and FQGNSA. CDR3 nucleotide sequence: TGTGCCAGCAGCCCCGGCCCTGAATCGATCTATGGCTACACCTTC. It yields the protein CASSPGPESIYGYTF.